One and the same sample provided the 31 T cell receptor beta chains below, sequenced in a study of identical twins. TCRdb called the 5' RACE reads again in MiXCR, with one record for every CDR3 protein. The repertoire consists of a few hundred thousand distinct CDR3 sequences, with about 8% occurring once and the leading ten covering around 3%. These same records also appear under a second study, on yellow fever vaccine responses in identical twins.

The sample was CD8+ T cells sorted from blood. These receptors originate from a woman under 30 in good health.

At least ten counts were recorded for this clonotype. This chain uses TRBV6-2 or TRBV6-3 with TRBJ2-7, with TRBD2 as a possible D gene (6 bases). Trimming removed 2 bases from V and 5 bases from J, with 28 bases in between. CDR1 is MNHEY and CDR2 is SVGEGT in the germline V gene. The CDR3 loop spans 19 amino acids. The CDR3 loop reads CASSYTRTLRGSSVDEQYF. Written as DNA, the CDR3 is TGTGCCAGCAGTTACACTCGGACCCTCCGGGGGTCGAGCGTTGACGAGCAGTACTTC.

The chain uses TRBV20-1 and TRBJ2-1, with D possibly matching TRBD1 (5 bases). Looked up from germline, CDR1 is DFQATT and CDR2 is SNEGSKA (reference sequence). This CDR3 region has 13 residues. The V end lost 6 bases, the J end lost 5 bases, and 14 bases lay between the germline ends. CDR3 nucleotide sequence: TGCAGTGCGTTAGGGGTGGGCCACAATGAGCAGTTCTTC. This encodes CSALGVGHNEQFF.

There are many counts of this clonotype. V and J are TRBV7-9 and TRBJ1-1, with D possibly being TRBD1 (5 bases). Trimming stripped 5 bases from V and 3 bases from J, with 16 bases between. The CDR3 loop spans 15 amino acids. The germline V gene has CDR1 SEHNR and CDR2 FQNEAQ (reference sequence). The CDR3 DNA reads TGTGCCAGCAGCGCTCACGGGGGAGGTGACACTGAAGCTTTCTTT. It specifies CASSAHGGGDTEAFF. Together with reference TRBV7-9 and TRBJ1-1, the CDR3 gives the full variable domain: DTGVSQNPRHKITKRGQNVTFRCDPISEHNRLYWYRQTLGQGPEFLTYFQNEAQLEKSRLLSDRFSAERPKGSFSTLEIQRTEQGDSAMYLCASSAHGGGDTEAFFGQGTRLTVV.

This clonotype has a count of ten or more. V gene TRBV28 combines with J gene TRBJ2-7; 7 bases map to TRBD2. CDR1 is MDHEN and CDR2 is SYDVKM in the germline V gene. V gave up 2 bases and J gave up 5 bases; unmatched junction bases: 6. This CDR3 comprises 14 residues. The CDR3 region is CASSLRAGWNEQYF. CDR3 in DNA: TGTGCCAGCAGTTTACGAGCGGGATGGAACGAGCAGTACTTC.

This clonotype was found a few times. The chain carries TRBV14 and TRBJ2-7; TRBD2 aligns across 11 bases. Germline CDR1 reads SGHDN; CDR2 reads FVKESK. J lost 4 bases, V lost 2 bases, and 7 bases had no gene match. This CDR3 has 16 residues. CDR3 coding DNA: TGTGCCAGCAGCCAATTTCTAGCGGGGGGCCGGTACGAGCAGTACTTC. This encodes CASSQFLAGGRYEQYF.

This clonotype was recorded a few times. The V and J genes are TRBV7-9 and TRBJ2-6, with a tentative D call TRBD1 (6 bases). The V end was cut by 4 bases, the J end by 4 bases, with 14 bases between. This CDR3 is built from 16 residues. Germline V lookup: CDR1 SEHNR, CDR2 FQNEAQ (reference sequence). This CDR3 reads CASSSSTGPGANVLTF. In nucleotides, the CDR3 is TGTGCCAGCAGCTCCAGTACAGGGCCAGGGGCCAACGTCCTGACTTTC.

This clonotype was picked up a small number of times. The chain uses TRBV10-3 and TRBJ2-7; D remains unclear. The CDR3 has 14 amino acids. CDR1 and CDR2 from the germline V gene are ENHRY and SYGVKD. Deletions cut 3 bases from V and 6 bases from J, with 15 bases between. The CDR3 sequence is CAISEPVVGIEQYF. The DNA for the CDR3 is TGTGCCATCAGTGAACCGGTAGTAGGAATCGAGCAGTACTTC.

The rearrangement links TRBV9 to TRBJ2-3; 9 bases fit TRBD2. The CDR3 has 15 amino acids. Per germline, CDR1 SGDLS and CDR2 YYNGEE. The V gene end was trimmed by 0 bases and the J gene end by 3 bases; junction bases not matched to a gene: 2. The CDR3, as DNA: TGTGCCAGCAGCGTAGTTAGCGGGGGAACAGATACGCAGTATTTT. Translation gives CASSVVSGGTDTQYF.

Only a few counts were recorded for this clonotype. The chain couples TRBV4-3 to TRBJ2-3; 8 bases match TRBD2. Losses at the gene ends were 0 bases for V and 3 bases for J; bases not matched to a gene: 5. This CDR3 region has 16 residues. Germline CDR1 LGHNA, CDR2 YSLEER. As DNA, the CDR3 is TGCGCCAGCAGCCAAGATGTCAGCGGGAGAACAGATACGCAGTATTTT. Its protein is CASSQDVSGRTDTQYF.

The chain recombines TRBV11-2 with TRBJ2-7; 12 bases are a match to TRBD2. The germline gives CDR1 SGHAT, CDR2 FQNNGV. CDR3 length equals 19 residues. V gave up 2 bases and J gave up 2 bases; unmatched junction bases: 13. In DNA, the CDR3 is TGTGCCAGCAGCTTAACCGACCCGGGACTAGCGGGCGTACCCTACGAGCAGTACTTC. Residues: CASSLTDPGLAGVPYEQYF. The full variable domain, in which reference TRBV11-2 and TRBJ2-7 provide the parts outside the CDR3, is EAGVAQSPRYKIIEKRQSVAFWCNPISGHATLYWYQQILGQGPKLLIQFQNNGVVDDSQLPKDRFSAERLKGVDSTLKIQPAKLEDSAVYLCASSLTDPGLAGVPYEQYFGPGTRLTVT.

In this sample, this clonotype turned up many times. The chain carries TRBV5-1 and TRBJ2-7; D may be TRBD2 (6 bases). This CDR3 comprises 15 residues. Deletions cut 0 bases from V and 0 bases from J, with 10 bases between. CDR1 and CDR2 (germline): SGHRS, YFSETQ. CDR3 DNA: TGCGCCAGCAGCTTGGAGGTCGGGAGCTCCTACGAGCAGTACTTC. It encodes CASSLEVGSSYEQYF.

This clonotype was recorded a few times. The chain recombines TRBV29-1 with TRBJ2-1; maybe TRBD2 (6 bases). The CDR3 consists of 15 residues. With 3 bases removed from V and 3 bases from J, the gap between germline ends came to 15 bases. The germline gives CDR1 SQVTM, CDR2 ANQGSEA. CDR3 protein: CSVDSGVSIYNEQFF. The CDR3, as DNA: TGCAGCGTTGACTCGGGGGTCAGTATCTACAATGAGCAGTTCTTC.

This clonotype appeared many times. The chain is built from TRBV2 and TRBJ2-1; 15 nucleotides line up with TRBD2. Unmatched junction bases numbered 7, after V lost 4 bases and J lost 6 bases. The CDR3 sequence is 17 residues long. Germline V CDR1 and CDR2: SNHLY, FYNNEI. CDR3 protein: CASSAWTSGGAFNEQFF. CDR3 in DNA: TGTGCCAGCAGTGCCTGGACTAGCGGGGGGGCCTTCAATGAGCAGTTCTTC.

V and J are TRBV5-5 and TRBJ2-5, with 7 positions matching TRBD2. The V and J ends lost 3 bases and 2 bases, in that order; junction bases with no gene match: 10. This CDR3 has 16 residues. CDR1 is SGHKS, CDR2 YYEKEE, per germline (reference sequence). The CDR3 protein is CASSSRWGGIQETQYF. The CDR3 DNA reads as TGTGCCAGCAGCTCCCGATGGGGGGGGATACAAGAGACCCAGTACTTC.

This clonotype has a count of ten or more. The chain recombines TRBV29-1 with TRBJ2-1; a weak D match, TRBD2 (6 bases). V was trimmed by 3 bases and J by 0 bases, leaving 12 bases between them. The length of the CDR3 is 15 residues. CDR1 SQVTM and CDR2 ANQGSEA come from the germline V gene. CDR3 sequence: CSVDGGDSSYNEQFF. CDR3 coding DNA: TGCAGCGTTGACGGGGGAGATAGCTCCTACAATGAGCAGTTCTTC.

This chain uses TRBV2 with TRBJ2-7, with 11 bases fitting TRBD2. The junction had 6 bases not matched to a gene; V was cut back by 5 bases and J by 0 bases. This CDR3 has 16 residues. Germline values: CDR1 SNHLY, CDR2 FYNNEI. CDR3 coding DNA: TGTGCCAGCAGTCTGGGGGGGACTAGCGGCTCCTACGAGCAGTACTTC. Protein sequence: CASSLGGTSGSYEQYF. Combining the CDR3 with reference TRBV2 and TRBJ2-7 gives the whole variable domain EPEVTQTPSHQVTQMGQEVILRCVPISNHLYFYWYRQILGQKVEFLVSFYNNEISEKSEIFDDQFSVERPDGSNFTLKIRSTKLEDSAMYFCASSLGGTSGSYEQYFGPGTRLTVT.

In its sample, this clonotype was seen many times. The V and J genes are TRBV10-3 and TRBJ2-1, with D uncertain. V lost 1 base, J lost 1 base, and 11 bases lay in between. The CDR3 is 16 residues long. Germline values: CDR1 ENHRY, CDR2 SYGVKD. The DNA for the CDR3 is TGTGCCATCAGTGAGTTGAAGGATGTATCCTACAATGAGCAGTTCTTC. It encodes CAISELKDVSYNEQFF.

About this clonotype itself: A clone one base away is much larger, so this may be a read error. V and J are TRBV27 and TRBJ2-7; 7 nucleotides match TRBD1. Germline V gives CDR1 MNHEY, CDR2 SMNVEV (reference sequence). The CDR3 is made up of 14 amino acids. V shed 4 bases and J 4 bases; nucleotides not matched to a gene: 7. CDR3 nucleotide sequence: TGTGCCAGCAGTTCCCTGGACAGGTGGTACGAGCAGTACTTC. It specifies CASSSLDRWYEQYF.

A few counts support this clonotype. This chain uses TRBV20-1 with TRBJ2-7; the D is unclear. CDR3 length: 16 residues. The germline gives CDR1 DFQATT, CDR2 SNEGSKA (reference sequence). V lost 0 bases to trimming and J lost 2 bases, with 17 bases between them. The CDR3 loop reads CSARDRVAAKAYEQYF. The CDR3 coding sequence is TGCAGTGCTAGAGATCGGGTGGCAGCCAAGGCCTACGAGCAGTACTTC.

This clonotype was seen only a few times. The chain couples TRBV3-1 to TRBJ2-7, with 8 bases lining up with TRBD2. This CDR3 spans 16 amino acids. CDR1 and CDR2 (germline): LGHDT, YNNKEL (reference sequence). V was pared by 0 bases and J by 0 bases, with 4 bases of the junction left unmatched. The CDR3 here is CASSQESGGRSYEQYF. DNA for the CDR3: TGTGCCAGCAGCCAAGAAAGCGGGGGCCGCTCCTACGAGCAGTACTTC.

This clonotype appeared many times. This chain links TRBV7-9 with TRBJ2-7; TRBD1 is a possible D gene (6 bases). Trimming left V 1 base short and J 6 bases short, with 10 bases between. Per germline, CDR1 SEHNR and CDR2 FQNEAQ (reference sequence). The CDR3 length is 13 residues. Written as DNA, the CDR3 is TGTGCCAGCAGCTTAGAGTACAGGGCCGAGCAGTACTTC. Its protein is CASSLEYRAEQYF.

The rearrangement uses TRBV29-1 and TRBJ2-3, with 9 bases lining up with TRBD1. CDR3 size: 14 residues. The V and J ends lost 1 base and 4 bases, in that order; junction bases with no gene match: 3. Germline V gene lookup returns CDR1 SQVTM and CDR2 ANQGSEA. CDR3 in DNA: TGCAGCGTTGAAGGGACAGGGGCCGCAGATACGCAGTATTTT. The encoded protein is CSVEGTGAADTQYF.

This clonotype was recorded at least ten times. The genes are TRBV29-1 and TRBJ2-1, with 9 positions matching TRBD1. Germline V CDR1 and CDR2: SQVTM, ANQGSEA. The CDR3 is 13 residues long. V shed 7 bases, J shed 7 bases, and the junction held 8 bases outside the gene matches. As DNA, the CDR3 is TGCAGCGCTCCCGGGACAGGGTTGAATGAGCAGTTCTTC. Its translation: CSAPGTGLNEQFF.

This clonotype was counted ten times or more. The V and J genes are TRBV7-9 and TRBJ2-3, with 8 bases matching TRBD1. V lost 1 base, J lost 2 bases, and 2 bases stayed unmatched. The CDR3 is made up of 15 amino acids. In germline, CDR1 is SEHNR, CDR2 FQNEAQ (reference sequence). CDR3 sequence reads: CASSLEDRATDTQYF. CDR3 nucleotide sequence: TGTGCCAGCAGCTTAGAGGACAGGGCCACAGATACGCAGTATTTT.

The chain recombines TRBV6-5 with TRBJ2-7, with 12 nucleotides matching TRBD2. Trimming took 4 bases from V and 7 from J; bases not matched to a gene: 5. The CDR3 contains 14 residues. Germline V gene lookup returns CDR1 MNHEY and CDR2 SVGAGI. CDR3 bases: TGTGCCAGCAGTTTCGGACTAGCGGGGTATGAGCAGTACTTC. It specifies CASSFGLAGYEQYF.

This clonotype has just a few counts. This chain connects TRBV24-1 to TRBJ2-2, with unresolved D. CDR1 and CDR2 (germline): KGHDR, SFDVKD. This CDR3 has 16 residues. Trimming removed 0 bases from V and 0 bases from J, with 7 bases in between. The DNA of the CDR3 is TGTGCCACCAGTGATTTGTCAGCGCCGAACACCGGGGAGCTGTTTTTT. It is translated as CATSDLSAPNTGELFF.

Only a few counts were recorded for this clonotype. The chain links TRBV27 to TRBJ2-5; 13 nucleotides line up with TRBD2. The CDR3 loop spans 17 amino acids. Germline assignment: CDR1 MNHEY and CDR2 SMNVEV (reference sequence). V was pared by 1 base and J by 4 bases, with 6 bases of the junction left unmatched. The CDR3 here is CASSLLPGLAGVETQYF. The CDR3 DNA follows: TGTGCCAGCAGTTTATTGCCAGGACTAGCGGGAGTAGAGACCCAGTACTTC.

This clonotype was observed a handful of times. The CDR3 is CASSLGGHNSPLHF. The CDR3 DNA is TGTGCCAGCAGCTTAGGGGGGCACAATTCACCCCTCCACTTT. The chain joins TRBV11-2 to TRBJ1-6; a weak D match, TRBD1 (6 bases). The V end lost 1 base, the J end lost 7 bases, and 8 bases lay between the germline ends. The germline CDR1 and CDR2 sequences are SGHAT and FQNNGV. The length of the CDR3 is 14 residues.

This clonotype came up a few times. The V call is TRBV4-2, the J call TRBJ2-7, with D unclear. CDR1 and CDR2 (germline): LGHNA, YNFKEQ. Trimming stripped 0 bases from V and 4 bases from J, with 10 bases between. The CDR3 is 14 amino acids. The CDR3 coding sequence is TGTGCCAGCAGCCAAGACCCGACCGGTTACGAGCAGTACTTC. Its translation is CASSQDPTGYEQYF.

The J gene is TRBJ2-7, the V gene TRBV3-1; a weak D match, TRBD2 (5 bases). CDR1 LGHDT and CDR2 YNNKEL come from the germline V gene (reference sequence). This CDR3 has 14 amino acids. Between the trimmed V and J ends, which lost 4 bases and 0 bases, there was a span of 10 bases. The CDR3 loop reads CASSLQLGSYEQYF. For the CDR3, the DNA is TGTGCCAGCAGCCTTCAACTAGGCTCCTACGAGCAGTACTTC.

The J gene is TRBJ2-1, the V gene TRBV4-1, with TRBD2 identical over 7 bases. In germline, CDR1 is MGHRA, CDR2 YSYEKL. The CDR3 is 17 residues long. The junction had 9 bases not matched to a gene; V was cut back by 1 base and J by 3 bases. CDR3 residues: CASSQVSGDSYYNEQFF. The CDR3 bases are TGCGCCAGCAGCCAAGTAAGCGGGGACTCCTACTACAATGAGCAGTTCTTC.